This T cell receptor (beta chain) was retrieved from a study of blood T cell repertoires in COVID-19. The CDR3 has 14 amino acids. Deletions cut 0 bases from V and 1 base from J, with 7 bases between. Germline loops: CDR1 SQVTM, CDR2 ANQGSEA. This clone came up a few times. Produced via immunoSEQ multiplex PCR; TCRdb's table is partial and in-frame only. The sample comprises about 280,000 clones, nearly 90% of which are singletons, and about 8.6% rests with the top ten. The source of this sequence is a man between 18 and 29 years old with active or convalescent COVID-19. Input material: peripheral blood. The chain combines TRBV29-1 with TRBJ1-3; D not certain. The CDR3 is CSVEDRRSGNTIYF. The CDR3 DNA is TGCAGCGTTGAAGACCGGCGGTCTGGAAACACCATATATTTT.